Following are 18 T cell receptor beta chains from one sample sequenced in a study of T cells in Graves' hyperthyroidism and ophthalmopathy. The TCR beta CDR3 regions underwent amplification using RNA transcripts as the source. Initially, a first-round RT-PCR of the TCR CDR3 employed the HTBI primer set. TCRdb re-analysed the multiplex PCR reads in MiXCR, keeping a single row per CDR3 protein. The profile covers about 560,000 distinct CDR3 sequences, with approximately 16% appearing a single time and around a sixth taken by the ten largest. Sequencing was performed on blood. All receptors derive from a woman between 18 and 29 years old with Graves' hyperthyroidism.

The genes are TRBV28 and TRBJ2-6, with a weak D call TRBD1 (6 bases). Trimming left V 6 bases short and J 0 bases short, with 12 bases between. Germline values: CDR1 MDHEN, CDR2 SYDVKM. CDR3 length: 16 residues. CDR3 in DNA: TGTGCCAGCAGCTCTGGACAGACCTCTGGGGCCAACGTCCTGACTTTC. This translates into CASSSGQTSGANVLTF.

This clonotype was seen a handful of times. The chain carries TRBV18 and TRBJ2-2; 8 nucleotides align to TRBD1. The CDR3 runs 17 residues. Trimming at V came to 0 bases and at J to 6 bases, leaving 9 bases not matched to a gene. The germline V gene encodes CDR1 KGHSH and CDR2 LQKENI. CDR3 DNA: TGTGCCAGCTCACCACCGCCTGGGCAGGGGGCCCCCGGGGAGCTGTTTTTT. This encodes CASSPPPGQGAPGELFF.

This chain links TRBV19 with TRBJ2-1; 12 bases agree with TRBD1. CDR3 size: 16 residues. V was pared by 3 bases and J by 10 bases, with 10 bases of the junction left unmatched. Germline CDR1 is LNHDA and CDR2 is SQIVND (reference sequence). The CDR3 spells CASSIRAGQGAGEQFF. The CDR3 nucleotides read TGTGCCAGTAGTATTAGGGCGGGACAGGGGGCAGGGGAGCAGTTCTTC.

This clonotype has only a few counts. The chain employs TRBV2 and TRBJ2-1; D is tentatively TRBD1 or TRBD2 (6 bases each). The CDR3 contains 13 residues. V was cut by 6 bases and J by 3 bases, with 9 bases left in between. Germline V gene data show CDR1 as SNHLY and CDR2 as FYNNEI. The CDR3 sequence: CASRGGGYNEQFF. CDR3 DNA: TGTGCCAGCAGAGGAGGGGGCTACAATGAGCAGTTCTTC.

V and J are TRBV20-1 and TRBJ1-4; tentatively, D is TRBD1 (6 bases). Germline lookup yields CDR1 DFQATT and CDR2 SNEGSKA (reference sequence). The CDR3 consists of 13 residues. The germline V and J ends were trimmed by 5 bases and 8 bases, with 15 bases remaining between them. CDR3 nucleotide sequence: TGCAGTGCTCCAGGACAGTTAGGCGAAAAACTGTTTTTT. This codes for CSAPGQLGEKLFF.

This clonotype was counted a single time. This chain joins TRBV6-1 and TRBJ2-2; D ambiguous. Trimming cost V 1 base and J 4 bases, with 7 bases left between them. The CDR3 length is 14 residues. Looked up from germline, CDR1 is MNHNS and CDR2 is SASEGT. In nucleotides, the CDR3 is TGTGCCAGCAGTGAAGTTATGGGCACCGGGGAGCTGTTTTTT. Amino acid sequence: CASSEVMGTGELFF.

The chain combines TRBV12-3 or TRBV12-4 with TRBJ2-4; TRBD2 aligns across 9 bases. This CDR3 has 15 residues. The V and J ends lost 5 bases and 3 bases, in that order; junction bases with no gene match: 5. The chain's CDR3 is CASSLSGSVKNIQYF. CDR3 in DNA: TGTGCCAGCAGTCTTAGCGGGAGCGTCAAAAACATTCAGTACTTC.

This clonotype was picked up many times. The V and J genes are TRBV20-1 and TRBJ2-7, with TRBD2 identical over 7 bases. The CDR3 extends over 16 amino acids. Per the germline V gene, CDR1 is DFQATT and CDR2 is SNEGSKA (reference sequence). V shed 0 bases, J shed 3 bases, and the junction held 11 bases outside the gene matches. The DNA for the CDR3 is TGCAGTGCTAGAGAACTCGAATGGGCGGGAGTCTACGAGCAGTACTTC. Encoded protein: CSARELEWAGVYEQYF.

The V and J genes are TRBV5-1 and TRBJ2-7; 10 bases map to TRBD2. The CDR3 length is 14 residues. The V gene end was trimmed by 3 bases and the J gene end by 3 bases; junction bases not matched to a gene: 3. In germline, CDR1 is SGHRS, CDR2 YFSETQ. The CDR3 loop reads CASSSSGGDYEQYF. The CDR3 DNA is TGCGCCAGCAGCTCAAGCGGGGGGGACTACGAGCAGTACTTC.

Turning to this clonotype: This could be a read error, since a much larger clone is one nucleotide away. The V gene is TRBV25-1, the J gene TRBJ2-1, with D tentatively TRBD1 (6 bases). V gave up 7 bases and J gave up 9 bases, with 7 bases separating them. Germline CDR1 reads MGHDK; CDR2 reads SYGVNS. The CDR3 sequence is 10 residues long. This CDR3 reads CASMGAEQFF. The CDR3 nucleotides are TGTGCCAGCATGGGGGCTGAGCAGTTCTTC.

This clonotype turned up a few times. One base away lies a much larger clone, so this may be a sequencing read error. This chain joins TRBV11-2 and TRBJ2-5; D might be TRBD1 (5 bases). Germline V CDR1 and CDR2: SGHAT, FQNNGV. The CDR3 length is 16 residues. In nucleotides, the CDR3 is TGTGTCAGCAGCAAAGAGGTCCAGACCGCAGGGGAGACCCAGTACTTC. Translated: CVSSKEVQTAGETQYF.

The CDR3 bases are TGTGCCAGCAGACGGTATAACACCGGGGAGCTGTTTTTT. Protein sequence: CASRRYNTGELFF. The genes are TRBV11-2 and TRBJ2-2; unclear D gene. CDR1 and CDR2 (germline): SGHAT, FQNNGV. V was cut by 6 bases and J by 2 bases, with 7 bases left in between. The CDR3 has 13 residues.

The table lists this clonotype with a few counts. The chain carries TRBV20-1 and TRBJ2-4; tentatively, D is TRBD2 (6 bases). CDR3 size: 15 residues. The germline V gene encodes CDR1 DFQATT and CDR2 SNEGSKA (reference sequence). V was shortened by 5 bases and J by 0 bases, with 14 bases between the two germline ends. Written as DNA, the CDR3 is TGCAGTGCTGGGGAGGACCGTTTAGCCAAAAACATTCAGTACTTC. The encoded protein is CSAGEDRLAKNIQYF.

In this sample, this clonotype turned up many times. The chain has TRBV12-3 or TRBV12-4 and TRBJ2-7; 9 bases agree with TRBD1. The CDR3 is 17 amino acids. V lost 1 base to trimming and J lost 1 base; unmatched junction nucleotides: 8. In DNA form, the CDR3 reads TGTGCCAGCAGTTTAGAATCGGACAGGGGTGTATCCTACGAGCAGTACTTC. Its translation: CASSLESDRGVSYEQYF.

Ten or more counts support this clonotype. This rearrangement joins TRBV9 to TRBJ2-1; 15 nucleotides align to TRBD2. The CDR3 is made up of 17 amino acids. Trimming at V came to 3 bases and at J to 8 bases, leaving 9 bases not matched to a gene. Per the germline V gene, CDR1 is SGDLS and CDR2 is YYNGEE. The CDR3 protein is CASSASGLAGGGDEQFF. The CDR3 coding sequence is TGTGCCAGCAGCGCCTCGGGACTAGCGGGGGGCGGAGATGAGCAGTTCTTC.

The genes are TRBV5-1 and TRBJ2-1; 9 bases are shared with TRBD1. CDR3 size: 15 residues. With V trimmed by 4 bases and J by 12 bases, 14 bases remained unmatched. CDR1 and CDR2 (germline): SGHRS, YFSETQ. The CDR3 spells CASSRDRAQRRGQFF. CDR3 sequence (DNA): TGCGCCAGCAGCCGGGACAGGGCGCAGCGCAGAGGGCAGTTCTTC.

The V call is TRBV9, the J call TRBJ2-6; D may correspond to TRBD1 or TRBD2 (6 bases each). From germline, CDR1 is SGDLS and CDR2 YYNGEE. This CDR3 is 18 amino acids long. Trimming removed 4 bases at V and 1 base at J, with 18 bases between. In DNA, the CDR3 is TGTGCCAGCAGCTCCCATACAGGGACTGGATCTGGGGCCAACGTCCTGACTTTC. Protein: CASSSHTGTGSGANVLTF.

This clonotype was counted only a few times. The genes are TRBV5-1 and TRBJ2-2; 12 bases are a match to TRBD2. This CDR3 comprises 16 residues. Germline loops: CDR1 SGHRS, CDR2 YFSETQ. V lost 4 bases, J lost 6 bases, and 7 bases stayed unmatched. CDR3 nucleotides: TGCGCCAGCAGCCCTAGGACTAGCGGGAAGGCCGGGGAGCTGTTTTTT. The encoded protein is CASSPRTSGKAGELFF. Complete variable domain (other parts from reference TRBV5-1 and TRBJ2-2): KAGVTQTPRYLIKTRGQQVTLSCSPISGHRSVSWYQQTPGQGLQFLFEYFSETQRNKGNFPGRFSGRQFSNSRSEMNVSTLELGDSALYLCASSPRTSGKAGELFFGEGSRLTVL.